The table lists the clone carrying this T cell receptor (beta chain) with many counts. Its antigen is not identified. Libraries of TCR beta came from iRepertoire HTBI primers plus Arm-PCR of CDR3 regions. TCRdb re-derived calls from the multiplex PCR reads in MiXCR, one entry per CDR3 protein. The sample contains about 470,000 distinct CDR3 sequences, roughly 20% of which appear only once. The data were taken from a study of regulatory T cells in long-lasting Graves disease. Study-level information: Patients with persistent Graves' disease had over 5 years of antithyroid drugs and persistent TSH receptor antibodies.

Study-level findings and limits: Authors noted too few samples as a limitation. In persistent patients, shared public clonotypes (more than 2,500) outnumbered those in new patients (approximately 940).

The time point denotes: persistent/refractory GD, antithyroid drugs over 5 years with positive TRAb. PBMC-extracted RNA yielded the TCR library. The input for sequencing was peripheral blood mononuclear cells (PBMCs), taken when the disease was refractory, from a patient treated with antithyroid drugs. The source is a female donor with Graves disease.

The chain's CDR3 is CASSSPTIKGHEQYF. The DNA for the CDR3 is TGTGCCAGCAGTTCCCCGACCATAAAGGGGCACGAGCAGTACTTC. The chain couples TRBV7-2 to TRBJ2-7; D might be TRBD1 (5 bases). Trimming took 6 bases from V and 5 from J, leaving 20 bases between them. This CDR3 comprises 15 residues. The germline CDR1 and CDR2 sequences are SGHTA and FQGNSA.